Following are 8 T cell receptor beta chains from one sample sequenced in a study of graft-versus-host responses after intestinal transplantation. Using immunoSEQ multiplex PCR, the repertoire was profiled, and TCRdb retains in-frame clones only, with some absent. The table lists 9,500 to 15,000 clones, around four fifths of them singletons. The source material was PBMCs, sampled roughly 130 days after transplant. The receptors derive from a human patient who received an intestinal transplant, so some T cells may come from the graft donor.

V usage is TRBV5-1 and J usage is TRBJ2-3; 7 bases are shared with TRBD2. Unmatched junction bases numbered 11, after V lost 4 bases and J lost 6 bases. The CDR3 contains 15 residues. CDR1 SGHRS and CDR2 YFSETQ come from the germline V gene. The CDR3 loop is CASSRGGLRSDTQYF. Here the CDR3 DNA reads TGCGCCAGCAGCCGTGGGGGACTAAGGTCTGATACGCAGTATTTT.

The genes are TRBV6-1 and TRBJ2-1; D possibly uses TRBD1 or TRBD2 (6 bases each). V lost 7 bases to trimming and J lost 11 bases, with 12 bases between them. The CDR3 is made up of 11 amino acids. Germline CDR1 MNHNS, CDR2 SASEGT. CDR3 DNA sequence: TGTGCCAGCACCCTCGGGGGCAAGCAGTTCTTC. The encoded protein is CASTLGGKQFF.

The table lists this clone with a count of one. This rearrangement joins TRBV28 to TRBJ2-7; D gene uncertain. V dropped 6 bases and J dropped 4 bases, with 7 bases sitting between them. The CDR3 spans 11 residues. Germline CDR1 reads MDHEN; CDR2 reads SYDVKM. The CDR3 DNA sequence: TGTGCCAGCAGCCGTATTTACGAGCAGTACTTC. It translates to CASSRIYEQYF.

CDR3: CASRPPTIQETQYF. The CDR3 nucleotides are TGTGCCAGCAGGCCCCCGACTATACAAGAGACCCAGTACTTC. The chain has TRBV7-9 and TRBJ2-5; a possible D gene is TRBD2 (5 bases). The V and J ends lost 6 bases and 2 bases respectively, with 13 bases between them. This CDR3 is 14 amino acids long. From germline, CDR1 is SEHNR and CDR2 FQNEAQ (reference sequence).

This sequence joins TRBV7-2 and TRBJ1-2, with 8 bases that match TRBD1. V shed 2 bases and J 2 bases; nucleotides not matched to a gene: 4. The CDR3 runs to 15 residues. CDR1 and CDR2 (germline): SGHTA, FQGNSA. In DNA, the CDR3 is TGTGCCAGCAGCTTATACCGACAGGGGAACTATGGCTACACCTTC. Protein: CASSLYRQGNYGYTF. The full variable domain, in which reference TRBV7-2 and TRBJ1-2 provide the parts outside the CDR3, is GAGVSQSPSNKVTEKGKDVELRCDPISGHTALYWYRQSLGQGLEFLIYFQGNSAPDKSGLPSDRFSAERTGGSVSTLTIQRTQQEDSAVYLCASSLYRQGNYGYTFGSGTRLTVV.

The chain links TRBV6-5 to TRBJ1-1; D remains unclear. The V and J ends lost 10 bases and 0 bases respectively, with 15 bases between them. The CDR3 totals 14 residues. Germline CDR1 reads MNHEY; CDR2 reads SVGAGI. The CDR3 reads CATRFADLNTEAFF. CDR3 nucleotide sequence: TGTGCCACCCGATTTGCGGACCTGAACACTGAAGCTTTCTTT.

The chain uses TRBV28 and TRBJ1-5; D is unresolved. The germline gives CDR1 MDHEN, CDR2 SYDVKM. V lost 10 bases, J lost 5 bases, and 9 bases lay in between. The CDR3 runs 11 residues. DNA of the CDR3: TGTGCCACCGCAATCGATCAGCCCCAGCATTTT. Translated: CATAIDQPQHF.

V usage is TRBV5-4 and J usage is TRBJ2-7, with 7 bases aligning to TRBD2. This CDR3 is 14 amino acids long. CDR1 SGHNT and CDR2 YYREEE come from the germline V gene (reference sequence). V lost 1 base and J lost 4; bases outside the gene matches: 5. CDR3 amino acids: CASSLSGNKYEQYF. The CDR3 region has the DNA TGTGCCAGCAGCTTGAGCGGGAATAAGTACGAGCAGTACTTC.